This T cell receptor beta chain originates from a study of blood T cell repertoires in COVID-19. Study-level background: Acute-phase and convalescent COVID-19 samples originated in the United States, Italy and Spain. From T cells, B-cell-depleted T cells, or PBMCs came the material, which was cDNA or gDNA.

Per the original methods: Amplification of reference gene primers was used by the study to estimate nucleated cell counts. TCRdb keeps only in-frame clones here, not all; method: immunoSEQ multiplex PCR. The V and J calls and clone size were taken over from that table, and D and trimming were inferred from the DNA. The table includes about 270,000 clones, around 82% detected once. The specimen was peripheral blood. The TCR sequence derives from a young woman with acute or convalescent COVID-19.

The CDR3 is CASSFGAAGTFYGYTF. The CDR3 coding sequence is TGTGCCAGCAGTTTTGGGGCAGCAGGGACTTTCTATGGCTACACCTTC. The chain employs TRBV28 and TRBJ1-2; tentative D call: TRBD1 (5 bases). The germline V gene has CDR1 MDHEN and CDR2 SYDVKM. The CDR3 is made up of 16 amino acids. Trimming removed 3 bases at V and 4 bases at J, with 18 bases between.